This entry lists 5 T cell receptor beta chains sequenced from one sample in a study of Graves' ophthalmopathy and Graves' hyperthyroidism. Amplification of TCR beta CDR3 regions used RNA transcripts. Investigators did first-round RT-PCR with HTBI primers, then second-round multiplex PCR. TCRdb called the multiplex PCR reads again in MiXCR, with one record for every CDR3 protein. This sample has 1 million to 1.3 million distinct CDR3 sequences; less than 45% occur once, and the top ten carry roughly 10%. The sample was peripheral blood or thyroid tissue (not recorded which). The receptor source for this set is an adult man with Graves' hyperthyroidism.

For the CDR3, the DNA is TGTGCCAGCAGTTTCCGGGACGTCGGGCATTACGAGCAGTACTTC. This sequence encodes CASSFRDVGHYEQYF. J is TRBJ2-7 and V is TRBV7-9; D is possibly TRBD1 or TRBD2 (5 bases each). CDR1 is SEHNR and CDR2 is FQNEAQ in the germline V gene (reference sequence). The CDR3 is made up of 15 amino acids. The V and J ends lost 6 bases and 4 bases respectively, with 19 bases between them.

The gene calls are TRBV29-1 and TRBJ1-1, with TRBD1 matching over 7 bases. The germline CDR1 and CDR2 sequences are SQVTM and ANQGSEA. V gave up 8 bases and J gave up 4 bases; unmatched junction bases: 7. The CDR3 totals 12 residues. The CDR3 nucleotides are TGCAGCTTGGATTCAGGGGGCACTGAAGCTTTCTTT. Translating it yields CSLDSGGTEAFF.

In DNA, the CDR3 is TGCAGTGCTAGCCCCTTAGCGGGAGGGCCATCGCAGTACTTC. It yields the protein CSASPLAGGPSQYF. V gene TRBV20-1 combines with J gene TRBJ2-7; 11 nucleotides agree with TRBD2. Germline V lookup: CDR1 DFQATT, CDR2 SNEGSKA (reference sequence). The trim removed 3 bases at V and 9 bases at J, leaving 10 bases unmatched. The CDR3 extends over 14 amino acids.

This clonotype was found many times. The rearrangement joins TRBV15 to TRBJ1-4; TRBD1 matches 7 bases. The junction had 5 bases not matched to a gene; V was cut back by 0 bases and J by 7 bases. Germline V gives CDR1 LNHNV, CDR2 YYDKDF (reference sequence). This CDR3 is built from 15 residues. The CDR3, as DNA: TGTGCCACCAGCAGAGAGACAGGGAGGAGTGAAAAACTGTTTTTT. This codes for CATSRETGRSEKLFF.

About this clonotype: The CDR3 carries no conserved terminal phenylalanine or tryptophan, so it likely arises from a read error. It is unclear where the CDR3 begins or ends on the DNA, so no DNA is shown, and the CDR3 is as TCRdb lists it. The chain employs TRBV7-2 and TRBJ2-6; the D call of TRBD2 is as the table states it, not checked on the DNA. Germline lookup yields CDR1 SGHTA and CDR2 FQGNSA. The CDR3 adds up to 10 amino acids, both ends counted. The CDR3 region is CASSSGLADT.